This paragraph reports one T cell receptor beta chain. The data are from a study of blood T cell repertoires in COVID-19. Study-level information: The United States, Italy and Spain supplied acute and convalescent COVID-19 samples. Sources were T cells, B-cell-depleted T cells, or PBMCs; the material itself was cDNA or gDNA.

Deletions cut 0 bases from V and 3 bases from J, with 9 bases between. The germline CDR1 and CDR2 sequences are SGHRS and YFSETQ. The CDR3 is made up of 14 amino acids. Method: immunoSEQ multiplex PCR; TCRdb's copy keeps in-frame clones and lacks some. The table includes 300,000 to 400,000 clones, around 91% detected once. V is TRBV5-1 and J is TRBJ1-2, with D hard to call. The clonotype comes from a woman aged 18-29 years who had recovered from COVID-19. Sequenced: peripheral blood. CDR3 loop: CASSLAGTDYGYTF. DNA for the CDR3: TGCGCCAGCAGCTTGGCAGGTACGGACTATGGCTACACCTTC.